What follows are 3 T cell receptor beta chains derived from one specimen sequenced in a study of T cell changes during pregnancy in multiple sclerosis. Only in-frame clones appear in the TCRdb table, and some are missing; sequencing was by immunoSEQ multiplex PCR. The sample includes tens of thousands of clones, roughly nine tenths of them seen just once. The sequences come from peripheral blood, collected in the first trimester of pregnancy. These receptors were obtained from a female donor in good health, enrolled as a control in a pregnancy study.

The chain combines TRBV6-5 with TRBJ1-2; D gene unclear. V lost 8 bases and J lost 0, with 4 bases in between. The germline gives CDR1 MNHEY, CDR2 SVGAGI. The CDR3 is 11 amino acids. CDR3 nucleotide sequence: TGTGCCAGCCGGGCTAACTATGGCTACACCTTC. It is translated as CASRANYGYTF.

CDR3 DNA: TGTGCCAGTAGCCGGGACAGGGCCTATGGCTACACCTTC. Its protein is CASSRDRAYGYTF. This rearrangement joins TRBV19 to TRBJ1-2, with 9 positions matching TRBD1. The V segment lost 6 bases and the J segment 4 bases; nucleotides outside the gene matches: 3. Germline V gene data show CDR1 as LNHDA and CDR2 as SQIVND (reference sequence). This CDR3 has 13 residues.

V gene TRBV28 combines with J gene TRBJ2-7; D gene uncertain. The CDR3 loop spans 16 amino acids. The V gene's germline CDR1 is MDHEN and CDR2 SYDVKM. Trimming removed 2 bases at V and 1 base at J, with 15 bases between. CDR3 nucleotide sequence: TGTGCCAGCAGTTTAAAGTGGGCAGAGAAGTCCTACGAGCAGTACTTC. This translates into CASSLKWAEKSYEQYF.